This T cell receptor (beta chain) was captured in a study of blood T cells in healthy people across ages. Through a sample-barcoded 5' primer and a J-beta primer mix, a second PCR was run for roughly 7 to 11 cycles. TCRdb re-called the 5' RACE reads with MiXCR, one entry per CDR3 protein. Of 1.5 million to 2 million distinct CDR3 sequences listed, around half were seen once; the top ten hold around 2.1%. CDR1 SEHNR and CDR2 FQNEAQ come from the germline V gene (reference sequence). V was trimmed by 1 base and J by 8 bases, leaving 3 bases between them. The CDR3 contains 12 residues. J is TRBJ1-6 and V is TRBV7-9; D remains unclear. The clonotype originates from a middle-aged woman in good health. The sample taken for sequencing was blood. The CDR3 spells CASSLVDSPLHF. The DNA for the CDR3 is TGTGCCAGCAGCTTAGTAGATTCACCCCTCCACTTT.